Reported below is one T cell receptor beta chain. The sample holds a few counts of this clonotype. Its recognized antigen is unknown. No base quality values were provided; no much bigger clone lies one nucleotide off. This entry is derived from a study of response to subunit inactivated influenza vaccine (dated by TCRdb to the late 2010s). Concerning the study at large: Deep quantitative profiling of the T cell receptor repertoire was used in the study to follow responses to a trivalent subunit inactivated influenza vaccine.

General findings and caveats noted by the study authors: The authors proposed that each seasonal influenza vaccination may bring in only a limited number of new T cells.

Preparation of the library involved RT-PCR. Data came from an Illumina HiSeq 2500. TCRdb's own reprocessing of the public reads used fastp at Q25 and MiXCR and kept productive beta chains. A single entry per CDR3 protein holds the most common genes and DNA from its merged rows. The sample data list more than 450,000 distinct CDR3 sequences, and approximately 12% of these were observed just once. The ten most abundant clones make up roughly a tenth of the sample. V is reduced by 1 base and J by 0 bases, leaving a spacing of 8 bases between them. CDR3 length: 15 amino acids, cysteine to phenylalanine. The only DNA kept is the CDR3, 45 bases in frame from the first base.

The material was PBMCs from blood, obtained on the day of vaccination. The receptor's source is a man in his fifties who received an inactivated influenza vaccine. Donor details come from another sample of the same person, matched by shared clones. The rearranged segments are TRBV12-3 or TRBV12-4 and TRBJ2-3, with no D gene named confidently. The base sequence is TGTGCCAGCAGTTTAGGGTTTCCTAGCACAGATACGCAGTATTTT. Protein translation: CASSLGFPSTDTQYF.